This TCR beta chain comes out of a study of T cell responses to AZD1222 COVID-19 vaccine (dated by TCRdb to about 2021). Notes on the research overall: AZD1222 recipients given second doses at about 4 weeks or at about 12 weeks were pooled, since spike-specific TCR depth and breadth were not found to differ between the two schedules. Trial participants were enrolled by age into 18-55, 56-69 and 70-plus year subgroups, with around 140, 26 and 57 TCR-sequenced participants respectively. A total of 233 trial participants underwent TCR sequencing, of whom some 210 received two doses of AZD1222 and about 25 received two doses of the MenACWY control vaccine.

Concerning this clone: This receptor's antigen is unknown. Nothing much larger sits one base from this clone, and base qualities are not available.

The CDR3 regions of human TCRbeta chains were subjected to immunosequencing. On the authors' methods: Repertoire TCRs were matched against a reference library of SARS-CoV-2-specific TCRs generated with the MIRA antigen-specificity platform. Breadth was defined as the fraction of unique TCRs that were SARS-CoV-2-associated. Depth was defined as the fraction of total T cells that were SARS-CoV-2-associated. Each spike-specific TCR was assigned to its reactive spike region and to a CD4 or CD8 class using the MIRA data. Log10-transformed breadth and depth values were compared by one-way ANOVA with Sidak's multiple comparisons tests. In TCRdb, the immuneACCESS table is reduced to in-frame sequences with V and J assigned. These tables do not hold every clone; where another copy was compared, an unresolved V gene accounts for under half, and the others remain unexplained. V and J calls and clone size are copied from that table; D and trimming were computed from the DNA. Within this sample are over 95,000 clones, with about 90% of them counted one time only. The top ten hold around 3.2% of the sample.

What the time point label conveys for this sample: baseline before first vaccination. Vaccinee samples came from UK trials COV001 and COV002, including a single-blind randomized controlled phase 2/3 trial of AZD1222 (ChAdOx1 nCoV-19) in healthy adults. For TCRbeta chain sequencing, PBMC samples from trial participants were taken at day 0 and at day 28 after the second dose. From the cysteine up to the phenylalanine, the CDR3 has a length of 15 residues. Just CDR3 DNA is preserved here, 45 bases in frame from base 1. CDR1 KGHDR and CDR2 SFDVKD are derived from the germline V gene. The germline ends are 17 bases apart after V is trimmed by 10 bases and J by 2 bases. What the research found in general, with its limitations: A significant rise in spike-specific TCR breadth and depth was observed after two AZD1222 doses relative to day 0 and relative to MenACWY recipients. Conclusions about previously exposed vaccinees are limited, since just six or seven AZD1222 recipients were seropositive for SARS-CoV-2 at baseline. Participants were mostly white British and included more females than males, and it was suggested by the authors that clonal diversity may have been underestimated. Because no day 14 peak-response samples were available, the repertoires could be characterized only after the peak T cell response. In the small 56-69-year group, the increase in depth fell short of significance, most likely because of low power. Epitopes outside the regions mutated in the B.1.351 and B.1.1.7 variants were reportedly recognized by nearly half of the unique spike-specific TCRs. Vaccine-associated CD4 TCRs spanned the whole spike protein, with dominant responses in regions 160-218 and 743-854.

The V and J segments used are TRBV24-1 and TRBJ1-5, and TRBD1 may be the D gene, going by 6 matching bases. Source: peripheral blood, taken on day 0 of AZD1222 vaccination. The receptor was derived from an adult in good health. The CDR3 protein is CATKPGGGGNQPQHF. The sequence in DNA is TGTGCCACAAAGCCGGGGGGCGGCGGCAATCAGCCCCAGCATTTT.